The rows below give T cell receptor beta chains drawn from one sample of a study of Graves' ophthalmopathy and Graves' hyperthyroidism. Each CDR3 protein is one row after TCRdb ran MiXCR on the multiplex PCR reads. The table shows about 740,000 distinct CDR3 sequences, with 35% to 50% occurring only once. The specimen was peripheral blood. The receptors here all came from an adult man with Graves' ophthalmopathy. CDR3s include the opening cysteine and the closing phenylalanine or tryptophan. Each record gives: CDR3 protein, CDR3 DNA, V gene, D gene, clone size, J gene. The D gene is left open where the match is weak. Not every row has a clone size; where given, it reads once, few, many or a size class.

CDR3aa: CSSLTGRNTEAFF
CDR3nt: TGCAGCAGCTTGACAGGGAGGAACACTGAAGCTTTCTTT
v_gene: TRBV29-1
d_gene: TRBD1
abundance: .
j_gene: TRBJ1-1

CDR3aa: CASSLHRGPNTGELFF
CDR3nt: TGTGCCAGCAGCTTACACAGGGGGCCCAACACCGGGGAGCTGTTTTTT
v_gene: TRBV11-1
d_gene: TRBD1
abundance: .
j_gene: TRBJ2-2

CDR3aa: CASSVGGVRSYEQYF
CDR3nt: TGTGCCAGCAGTGTGGGGGGCGTAAGGTCCTACGAGCAGTACTTC
v_gene: TRBV2
d_gene: .
abundance: .
j_gene: TRBJ2-7

CDR3aa: CASSAGLAWDEQFF
CDR3nt: TGCGCCAGCAGCGCCGGACTAGCTTGGGATGAGCAGTTCTTC
v_gene: TRBV5-1
d_gene: TRBD2
abundance: few
j_gene: TRBJ2-1

CDR3aa: CASSYLSDTEAFF
CDR3nt: TGTGCCAGCAGTTACTTGAGTGACACTGAAGCTTTCTTT
v_gene: TRBV6-6
d_gene: .
abundance: few
j_gene: TRBJ1-1

CDR3aa: CSVVADADTQYF
CDR3nt: TGCAGCGTTGTGGCGGACGCAGATACGCAGTATTTT
v_gene: TRBV29-1
d_gene: .
abundance: .
j_gene: TRBJ2-3

CDR3aa: CASSTNRVGSYEQYF
CDR3nt: TGTGCCAGCAGCACCAACAGGGTCGGATCCTACGAGCAGTACTTC
v_gene: TRBV7-9
d_gene: .
abundance: few
j_gene: TRBJ2-7

CDR3aa: CSGTKSPNQPQHF
CDR3nt: TGCAGTGGGACAAAGAGCCCAAATCAGCCCCAGCATTTT
v_gene: TRBV20-1
d_gene: .
abundance: .
j_gene: TRBJ1-5

CDR3aa: CASSRAGTTGTQYF
CDR3nt: TGTGCCAGCAGCCGGGCCGGGACCACCGGGACCCAGTACTTC
v_gene: TRBV7-9
d_gene: .
abundance: .
j_gene: TRBJ2-5

CDR3aa: CASSFKGLAGDNYGYTF
CDR3nt: TGTGCCAGCAGTTTTAAAGGTTTGGCAGGGGATAACTATGGCTACACCTTC
v_gene: TRBV10-2
d_gene: .
abundance: .
j_gene: TRBJ1-2

CDR3aa: CASSGSTGTIYF
CDR3nt: TGTGCCAGCAGTGGATCAACCGGCACCATATATTTT
v_gene: TRBV10-3
d_gene: .
abundance: many
j_gene: TRBJ1-3

CDR3aa: CASSTGTGLGDEQYF
CDR3nt: TGTGCCAGCAGCACCGGGACAGGGCTTGGGGACGAGCAGTACTTC
v_gene: TRBV7-6
d_gene: TRBD1
abundance: many
j_gene: TRBJ2-7

CDR3aa: CASSQVVQGAGNQPQHF
CDR3nt: TGTGCCAGCAGCCAAGTCGTACAGGGGGCAGGTAATCAGCCCCAGCATTTT
v_gene: TRBV7-9
d_gene: TRBD1
abundance: many
j_gene: TRBJ1-5

CDR3aa: CASSYSLTDPDYGYTF
CDR3nt: TGTGCCAGCAGTTACTCTCTCACAGACCCTGACTATGGCTACACCTTC
v_gene: TRBV6-6
d_gene: .
abundance: .
j_gene: TRBJ1-2

CDR3aa: CANPLAGRNSPLHF
CDR3nt: TGTGCCAACCCGCTGGCCGGGCGGAATTCACCCCTCCACTTT
v_gene: TRBV11-2
d_gene: .
abundance: .
j_gene: TRBJ1-6

CDR3aa: CASSLSAYSYEQYF
CDR3nt: TGTGCCAGCAGCTTATCAGCGTACTCCTACGAGCAGTACTTC
v_gene: TRBV5-5
d_gene: .
abundance: .
j_gene: TRBJ2-7

CDR3aa: CASSVHRGGSNTEAFF
CDR3nt: TGTGCCAGCAGCGTGCACAGGGGAGGTTCGAACACTGAAGCTTTCTTT
v_gene: TRBV11-1
d_gene: TRBD1
abundance: few
j_gene: TRBJ1-1

CDR3aa: CSVEGGSGMNTEAFF
CDR3nt: TGCAGCGTTGAAGGGGGGAGCGGCATGAACACTGAAGCTTTCTTT
v_gene: TRBV29-1
d_gene: .
abundance: once
j_gene: TRBJ1-1

CDR3aa: CASSAGRNSYEQYF
CDR3nt: TGTGCCAGCAGCGCAGGACGGAACTCCTACGAGCAGTACTTC
v_gene: TRBV5-6
d_gene: .
abundance: many
j_gene: TRBJ2-7

CDR3aa: CAWRTGHLNTEAFF
CDR3nt: TGTGCCTGGAGGACGGGACACCTGAACACTGAAGCTTTCTTT
v_gene: TRBV25-1
d_gene: .
abundance: .
j_gene: TRBJ1-1

CDR3aa: CAWSVRGSSPLHF
CDR3nt: TGTGCCTGGAGTGTTAGGGGTTCTTCACCCCTCCACTTT
v_gene: TRBV19
d_gene: .
abundance: .
j_gene: TRBJ1-6

CDR3aa: CASSDWEIRYEQYF
CDR3nt: TGCGCCAGCAGTGACTGGGAAATTCGGTACGAGCAGTACTTC
v_gene: TRBV10-2
d_gene: .
abundance: many
j_gene: TRBJ2-7

CDR3aa: CSVKGTKTQYF
CDR3nt: TGCAGTGTTAAGGGGACGAAGACCCAGTACTTC
v_gene: TRBV20-1
d_gene: .
abundance: few
j_gene: TRBJ2-5

CDR3aa: CASSAGTSGPQETQYF
CDR3nt: TGTGCCAGCAGTGCCGGGACTAGCGGGCCCCAAGAGACCCAGTACTTC
v_gene: TRBV2
d_gene: TRBD2
abundance: few
j_gene: TRBJ2-5

CDR3aa: CASSLPWGSGEGELFF
CDR3nt: TGCGCCAGCAGCTTACCCTGGGGTTCGGGCGAGGGGGAGCTGTTTTTT
v_gene: TRBV5-1
d_gene: .
abundance: few
j_gene: TRBJ2-2

CDR3aa: CASSQQGRMNTGELFF
CDR3nt: TGCGCCAGCAGCCAACAAGGACGGATGAACACCGGGGAGCTGTTTTTT
v_gene: TRBV5-1
d_gene: .
abundance: .
j_gene: TRBJ2-2

CDR3aa: CASSRTGQASKETQYF
CDR3nt: TGTGCCAGCAGCAGAACGGGACAGGCTAGCAAAGAGACCCAGTACTTC
v_gene: TRBV5-6
d_gene: TRBD1
abundance: .
j_gene: TRBJ2-5

CDR3aa: CASEVGEDGYTF
CDR3nt: TGTGCCAGCGAAGTGGGGGAGGACGGCTACACCTTC
v_gene: TRBV2
d_gene: .
abundance: many
j_gene: TRBJ1-2

CDR3aa: CSRAGGEHEQYF
CDR3nt: TGCAGTCGGGCAGGGGGCGAGCACGAGCAGTACTTC
v_gene: TRBV20-1
d_gene: TRBD1
abundance: .
j_gene: TRBJ2-7

CDR3aa: CSVLGRHSYEQYF
CDR3nt: TGCAGCGTTCTGGGACGGCACTCCTACGAGCAGTACTTC
v_gene: TRBV29-1
d_gene: .
abundance: .
j_gene: TRBJ2-7

CDR3aa: CASSPRPIGELFF
CDR3nt: TGTGCCAGCAGCCCAAGACCGATTGGAGAACTGTTTTTT
v_gene: TRBV9
d_gene: .
abundance: many
j_gene: TRBJ1-4

CDR3aa: CASSLLGIEQYF
CDR3nt: TGTGCCAGCAGCTTACTAGGGATTGAGCAGTACTTC
v_gene: TRBV7-9
d_gene: .
abundance: many
j_gene: TRBJ2-7

CDR3aa: CAISEDSRELFF
CDR3nt: TGTGCCATCAGTGAGGACAGTAGGGAGCTGTTTTTT
v_gene: TRBV10-3
d_gene: .
abundance: few
j_gene: TRBJ2-2

CDR3aa: CASIEGTLPYEQYF
CDR3nt: TGTGCCAGCATCGAAGGGACACTACCCTACGAGCAGTACTTC
v_gene: TRBV9
d_gene: .
abundance: .
j_gene: TRBJ2-7

CDR3aa: CASISDATNEKLFF
CDR3nt: TGTGCCAGCATTTCGGACGCAACTAATGAAAAACTGTTTTTT
v_gene: TRBV25-1
d_gene: .
abundance: .
j_gene: TRBJ1-4

CDR3aa: CASSFPGTEAFF
CDR3nt: TGTGCCAGCAGCTTTCCCGGGACTGAAGCTTTCTTT
v_gene: TRBV7-9
d_gene: .
abundance: many
j_gene: TRBJ1-1

CDR3aa: CASSQGRNMNTEAFF
CDR3nt: TGCGCCAGCAGCCAGGGACGGAATATGAACACTGAAGCTTTCTTT
v_gene: TRBV25-1
d_gene: .
abundance: .
j_gene: TRBJ1-1

CDR3aa: CASEPGQGGVYEQYF
CDR3nt: TGCGCCAGCGAACCGGGACAGGGAGGTGTCTACGAGCAGTACTTC
v_gene: TRBV4-1
d_gene: TRBD1
abundance: .
j_gene: TRBJ2-7

CDR3aa: CASTDLRGRRTEAFF
CDR3nt: TGTGCCAGCACCGACCTTAGGGGGCGCAGGACTGAAGCTTTCTTT
v_gene: TRBV7-6
d_gene: TRBD1
abundance: many
j_gene: TRBJ1-1

CDR3aa: CASSQDRAGNTIYF
CDR3nt: TGCGCCAGCAGCCAAGACAGGGCTGGAAACACCATATATTTT
v_gene: TRBV4-1
d_gene: .
abundance: .
j_gene: TRBJ1-3